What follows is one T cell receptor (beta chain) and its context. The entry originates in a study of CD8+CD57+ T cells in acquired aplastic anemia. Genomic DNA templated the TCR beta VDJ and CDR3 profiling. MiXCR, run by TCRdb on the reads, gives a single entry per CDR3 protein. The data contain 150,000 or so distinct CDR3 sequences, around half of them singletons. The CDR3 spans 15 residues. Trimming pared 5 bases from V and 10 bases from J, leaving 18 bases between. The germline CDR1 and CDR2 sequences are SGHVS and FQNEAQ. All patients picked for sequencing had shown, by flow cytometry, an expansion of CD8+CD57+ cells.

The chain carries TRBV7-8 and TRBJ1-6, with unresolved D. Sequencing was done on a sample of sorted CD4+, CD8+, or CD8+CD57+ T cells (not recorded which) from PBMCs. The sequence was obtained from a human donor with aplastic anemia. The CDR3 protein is CASSPPGITASPLHF. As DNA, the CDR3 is TGTGCCAGCAGCCCCCCGGGAATAACAGCGTCACCCCTCCACTTT.